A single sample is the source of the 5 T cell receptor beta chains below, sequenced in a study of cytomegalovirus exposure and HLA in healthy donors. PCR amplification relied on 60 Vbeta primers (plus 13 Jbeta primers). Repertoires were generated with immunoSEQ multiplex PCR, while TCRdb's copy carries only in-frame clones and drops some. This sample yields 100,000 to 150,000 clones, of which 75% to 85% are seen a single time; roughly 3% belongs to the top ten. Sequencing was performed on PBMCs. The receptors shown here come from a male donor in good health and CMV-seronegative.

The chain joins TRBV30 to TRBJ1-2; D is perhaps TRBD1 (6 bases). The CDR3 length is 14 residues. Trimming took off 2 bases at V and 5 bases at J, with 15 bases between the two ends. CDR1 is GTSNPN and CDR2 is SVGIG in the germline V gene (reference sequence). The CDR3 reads CAWSPDRISYGYTF. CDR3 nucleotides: TGTGCCTGGAGTCCGGACAGAATCTCTTATGGCTACACCTTC. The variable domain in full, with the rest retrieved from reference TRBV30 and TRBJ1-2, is SQTIHQWPATLVQPVGSPLSLECTVEGTSNPNLYWYRQAAGRGLQLLFYSVGIGQISSEVPQNLSASRPQDRQFILSSKKLLLSDSGFYLCAWSPDRISYGYTFGSGTRLTVV.

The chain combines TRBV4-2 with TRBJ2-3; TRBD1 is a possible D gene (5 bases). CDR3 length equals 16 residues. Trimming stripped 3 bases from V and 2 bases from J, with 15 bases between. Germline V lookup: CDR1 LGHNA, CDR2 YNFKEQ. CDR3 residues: CASSHPQGAVTDTQYF. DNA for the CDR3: TGTGCCAGCAGCCACCCCCAAGGGGCGGTCACAGATACGCAGTATTTT.

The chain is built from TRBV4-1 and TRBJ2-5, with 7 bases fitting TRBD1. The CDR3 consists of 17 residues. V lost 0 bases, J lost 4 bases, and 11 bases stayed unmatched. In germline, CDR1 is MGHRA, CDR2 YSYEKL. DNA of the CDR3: TGCGCCAGCAGCCAAGATCAGGGGGATCCCCGGCGAGAGACCCAGTACTTC. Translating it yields CASSQDQGDPRRETQYF.

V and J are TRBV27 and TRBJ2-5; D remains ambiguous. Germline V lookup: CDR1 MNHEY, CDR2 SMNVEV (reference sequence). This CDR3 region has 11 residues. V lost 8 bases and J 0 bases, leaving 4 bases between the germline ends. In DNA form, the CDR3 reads TGTGCCAGCGGCTACCAAGAGACCCAGTACTTC. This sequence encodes CASGYQETQYF.

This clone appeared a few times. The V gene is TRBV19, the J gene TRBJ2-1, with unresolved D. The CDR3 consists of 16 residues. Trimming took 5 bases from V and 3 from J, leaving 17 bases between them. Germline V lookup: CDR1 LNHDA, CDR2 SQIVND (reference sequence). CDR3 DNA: TGTGCCAGTAGTCAGGATACGGCAGGTTACTACAATGAGCAGTTCTTC. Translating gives CASSQDTAGYYNEQFF.